Each of the 23 T cell receptor beta chains below was sequenced from the same sample in a study of T cells of healthy individuals. Using its own MiXCR run on the 5' RACE reads, TCRdb lists one record per CDR3 protein. The sample yields 50,000 to 55,000 distinct CDR3 sequences, about 15% seen once. These receptors originate from a human donor in good health.

The chain uses TRBV3-1 and TRBJ1-1; no reliable D call. The CDR3 is 12 amino acids. Trimming stripped 1 base from V and 4 bases from J, with 4 bases between. Per germline, CDR1 LGHDT and CDR2 YNNKEL (reference sequence). CDR3 bases: TGTGCCAGCAGCCAAGTCGGCACTGAAGCTTTCTTT. Its translation: CASSQVGTEAFF.

The chain employs TRBV10-3 and TRBJ2-7, with D perhaps matching TRBD1 or TRBD2 (5 bases each). The germline CDR1 and CDR2 sequences are ENHRY and SYGVKD. Trimming took 3 bases from V and 0 from J, leaving 15 bases between them. The CDR3 is made up of 16 amino acids. The CDR3 coding sequence is TGTGCCATCAGTGACCCCAGAGGGGCCAGCTCCTACGAGCAGTACTTC. Translated, it gives CAISDPRGASSYEQYF.

This clonotype appeared many times. The chain recombines TRBV29-1 with TRBJ2-5, with no clear D. V lost 3 bases to trimming and J lost 0 bases, with 8 bases between them. The CDR3 sequence is 13 residues long. Germline CDR1 reads SQVTM; CDR2 reads ANQGSEA. Written as DNA, the CDR3 is TGCAGCGTTGAGTGGGCCTACCAAGAGACCCAGTACTTC. Translation: CSVEWAYQETQYF.

The chain couples TRBV3-1 to TRBJ1-1; D is undetermined. CDR3 length equals 13 residues. Trimming removed 4 bases at V and 1 base at J, with 7 bases between. The germline V gene has CDR1 LGHDT and CDR2 YNNKEL (reference sequence). The CDR3 is CASSRAKNTEAFF. CDR3 coding DNA: TGTGCCAGCAGCCGGGCAAAGAACACTGAAGCTTTCTTT.

This clonotype was found many times. The chain links TRBV20-1 to TRBJ1-5; D is possibly TRBD1 (5 bases). The V end lost 6 bases, the J end lost 0 bases, and 9 bases lay between the germline ends. Germline V gene sequence: CDR1 DFQATT, CDR2 SNEGSKA (reference sequence). This CDR3 spans 13 amino acids. The CDR3 nucleotides are TGCAGTGCCTCAGGGTATAGCAATCAGCCCCAGCATTTT. It specifies CSASGYSNQPQHF.

Ten or more counts support this clonotype. The chain has TRBV7-9 and TRBJ2-7; perhaps D is TRBD1 or TRBD2 (5 bases each). The CDR3 sequence is 14 residues long. The V and J ends lost 5 bases and 4 bases respectively, with 15 bases between them. Germline values: CDR1 SEHNR, CDR2 FQNEAQ (reference sequence). The CDR3 loop reads CASSTGTELYEQYF. The CDR3, as DNA: TGTGCCAGCAGCACCGGGACGGAACTTTACGAGCAGTACTTC.

The chain couples TRBV18 to TRBJ2-5, with TRBD2 identical over 9 bases. Germline V CDR1 and CDR2: KGHSH, LQKENI. The CDR3 runs 16 residues. Trimming took 1 base from V and 2 from J; bases not matched to a gene: 5. The CDR3 bases are TGTGCCAGCTCACCACAGCGAGCGGGAGGACAAGAGACCCAGTACTTC. It is translated as CASSPQRAGGQETQYF.

Only a few counts were recorded for this clonotype. This sequence joins TRBV24-1 and TRBJ2-3; 10 nucleotides agree with TRBD2. The CDR3 is 14 residues long. Germline V CDR1 and CDR2: KGHDR, SFDVKD. V lost 3 bases, J lost 5 bases, and 1 base stayed unmatched. The CDR3 bases are TGTGCCACCAGTGATCAGCGGGAGGGAGATACGCAGTATTTT. Translating it yields CATSDQREGDTQYF.

In this sample, this clonotype turned up many times. The V gene is TRBV6-5, the J gene TRBJ1-6, with D possibly TRBD1 on 6 matching bases. CDR1 is MNHEY and CDR2 is SVGAGI in the germline V gene. The CDR3 covers 13 residues. Trimming pared 6 bases from V and 10 bases from J, leaving 13 bases between. In DNA, the CDR3 is TGTGCCAGCAGCCGCCAGGGGTTCTCACCCCTCCACTTT. This translates into CASSRQGFSPLHF.

This clonotype has more than one count but fewer than ten. This sequence joins TRBV19 and TRBJ1-3; D is undetermined. The germline V gene encodes CDR1 LNHDA and CDR2 SQIVND (reference sequence). V was trimmed by 0 bases and J by 0 bases, leaving 12 bases between them. The CDR3 loop spans 17 amino acids. CDR3 in amino acids: CASSIDPKESSGNTIYF. As DNA, the CDR3 is TGTGCCAGTAGTATAGATCCGAAGGAGAGCTCTGGAAACACCATATATTTT.

This clonotype was recorded at least ten times. The chain combines TRBV4-3 with TRBJ1-1; TRBD1 matches at 8 bases. V lost 0 bases to trimming and J lost 6 bases; unmatched junction nucleotides: 6. The germline gives CDR1 LGHNA, CDR2 YSLEER. CDR3 length: 15 amino acids. The CDR3 DNA follows: TGCGCCAGCAGCCAAGAAGGCAGGGGGCGATCTGAAGCTTTCTTT. It codes for CASSQEGRGRSEAFF.

The genes are TRBV27 and TRBJ2-7; perhaps D is TRBD1 or TRBD2 (6 bases each). Trimming shortened V by 5 bases and J by 4 bases, and 18 bases separated the two germline ends. From germline, CDR1 is MNHEY and CDR2 SMNVEV (reference sequence). The CDR3 loop spans 15 amino acids. In DNA form, the CDR3 reads TGTGCCAGCAGTCCCTTCGGGGGCGTACAATACGAGCAGTACTTC. Translating it yields CASSPFGGVQYEQYF.

This clonotype has only a few counts. The rearrangement joins TRBV19 to TRBJ1-1; TRBD1 aligns across 8 bases. The germline gives CDR1 LNHDA, CDR2 SQIVND (reference sequence). J gave up 1 base and V 10 bases, and 5 bases lay outside the gene matches. The CDR3 spans 13 residues. CDR3 sequence (DNA): TGTGCCACCCGACAGGGGTCGAACACTGAAGCTTTCTTT. This encodes CATRQGSNTEAFF.

This clonotype was counted many times. The chain carries TRBV5-6 and TRBJ2-1; 8 positions agree with TRBD2. CDR1 SGHDT and CDR2 YYEEEE come from the germline V gene. The CDR3 contains 16 residues. J lost 8 bases, V lost 3 bases, and 13 bases had no gene match. The CDR3 sequence is CASSCTLAACVDEQFF. In DNA, the CDR3 is TGTGCCAGCAGCTGCACACTAGCGGCGTGTGTGGATGAGCAGTTCTTC. The entire variable domain, with the rest obtained from reference TRBV5-6 and TRBJ2-1, is as follows: DAGVTQSPTHLIKTRGQQVTLRCSPKSGHDTVSWYQQALGQGPQFIFQYYEEEERQRGNFPDRFSGHQFPNYSSELNVNALLLGDSALYLCASSCTLAACVDEQFFGPGTRLTVL.

This clonotype was seen many times. The chain is built from TRBV18 and TRBJ1-2; 10 bases map to TRBD1. Trimming took 3 bases from V and 8 from J; bases not matched to a gene: 3. The germline gives CDR1 KGHSH, CDR2 LQKENI. This CDR3 region has 13 residues. The CDR3, as DNA: TGTGCCAGCTCACCTTGGACAGGGGGAGGCTACACCTTC. Its protein product is CASSPWTGGGYTF.

This clonotype showed up many times. The chain uses TRBV5-1 and TRBJ2-3, with a possible D match to TRBD1 (5 bases). The CDR3 consists of 17 residues. CDR1 SGHRS and CDR2 YFSETQ come from the germline V gene. The V end lost 3 bases, the J end lost 3 bases, and 20 bases lay between the germline ends. The CDR3 region has the DNA TGCGCCAGCAGCTCAGTAGTGTTTGGGGCCAATACAGATACGCAGTATTTT. Translation: CASSSVVFGANTDTQYF.

As to this clonotype: This sequence may be a read error, since a much larger clone differs from it by one base. The chain uses TRBV9 and TRBJ2-7, with D possibly being TRBD2 (5 bases). The CDR3 sequence is 13 residues long. V dropped 7 bases and J dropped 5 bases, with 16 bases sitting between them. In germline, CDR1 is SGDLS, CDR2 YYNGEE. CDR3 nucleotides: TGTGCCAGCTGCGGAATGGACGGGGACGAGCAGTACTTC. This gives the protein CASCGMDGDEQYF.

The sample holds many counts of this clonotype. The chain has TRBV10-1 and TRBJ2-5, with D unresolved. The CDR3 is made up of 14 amino acids. Germline V gene sequence: CDR1 WNHNN, CDR2 SYGVQD (reference sequence). V was pared by 3 bases and J by 2 bases, with 10 bases between. CDR3 loop: CASSDPSEQETQYF. In DNA form, the CDR3 reads TGCGCCAGCAGTGACCCCAGCGAACAAGAGACCCAGTACTTC.

This clonotype was seen only a few times. The chain is built from TRBV5-4 and TRBJ2-6, with 8 bases matching TRBD2. Germline trimming cut 9 bases from V and 0 bases from J; bases unmatched to any gene: 11. The CDR3 extends over 17 amino acids. CDR1 is SGHNT and CDR2 is YYREEE in the germline V gene (reference sequence). CDR3 loop: CATSKGAGASGANVLTF. CDR3 nucleotides: TGTGCCACCTCTAAGGGAGCGGGGGCCTCTGGGGCCAACGTCCTGACTTTC.

This clonotype appeared many times. The chain couples TRBV19 to TRBJ2-5, with 7 bases that match TRBD1. Germline CDR1 reads LNHDA; CDR2 reads SQIVND (reference sequence). The CDR3 consists of 15 residues. V shed 4 bases, J shed 0 bases, and the junction held 5 bases outside the gene matches. CDR3 nucleotide sequence: TGTGCCAGTAGTACCCCCGGGACAGACCAAGAGACCCAGTACTTC. Its protein product is CASSTPGTDQETQYF. The whole variable domain, filled in from reference TRBV19 and TRBJ2-5, reads DGGITQSPKYLFRKEGQNVTLSCEQNLNHDAMYWYRQDPGQGLRLIYYSQIVNDFQKGDIAEGYSVSREKKESFPLTVTSAQKNPTAFYLCASSTPGTDQETQYFGPGTRLLVL.

The chain recombines TRBV2 with TRBJ1-5; D is possibly TRBD1 (5 bases). Germline-derived CDR1 and CDR2 are SNHLY and FYNNEI. V shed 8 bases and J shed 0 bases, with 14 bases lying between them. This CDR3 has 15 amino acids. In DNA, the CDR3 is TGTGCCAGCCGGGGGGGGACTTCTAGCAATCAGCCCCAGCATTTT. It codes for CASRGGTSSNQPQHF.

This chain links TRBV7-3 with TRBJ2-3; 7 bases match TRBD2. V was clipped by 4 bases and J by 3 bases; unmatched bases: 4. CDR1 SGHTA and CDR2 FQGTGA come from the germline V gene. The CDR3 is 14 amino acids. The CDR3 region is CASSSGDYTDTQYF. CDR3 bases: TGTGCCAGCAGCTCCGGGGACTATACAGATACGCAGTATTTT.

On this clonotype: At one of its ends the junction is not consistent with the germline gene, which may arise from a read error. The chain uses TRBV5-4 and TRBJ2-3; D possibly uses TRBD1 or TRBD2 (5 bases each). This CDR3 has 15 amino acids. Per germline, CDR1 SGHNT and CDR2 YYREEE (reference sequence). The chain's CDR3 is CVSSLGTGSTDTQYF. The CDR3 DNA sequence: TGTGTCAGCAGCTTGGGGACGGGGAGCACAGATACGCAGTATTTT.